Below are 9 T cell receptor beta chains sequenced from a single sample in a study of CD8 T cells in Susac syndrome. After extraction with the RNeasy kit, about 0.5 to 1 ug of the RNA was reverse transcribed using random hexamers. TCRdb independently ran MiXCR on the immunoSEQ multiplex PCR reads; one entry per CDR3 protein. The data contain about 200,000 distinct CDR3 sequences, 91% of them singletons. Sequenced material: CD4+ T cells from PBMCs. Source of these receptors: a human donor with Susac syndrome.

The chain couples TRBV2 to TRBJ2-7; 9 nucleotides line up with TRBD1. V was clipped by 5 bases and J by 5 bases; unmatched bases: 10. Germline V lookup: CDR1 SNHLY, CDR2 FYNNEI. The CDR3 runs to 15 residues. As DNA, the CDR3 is TGTGCCAGCAGTTCTTGGACAGGGGAAGGGAACGAGCAGTACTTC. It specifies CASSSWTGEGNEQYF.

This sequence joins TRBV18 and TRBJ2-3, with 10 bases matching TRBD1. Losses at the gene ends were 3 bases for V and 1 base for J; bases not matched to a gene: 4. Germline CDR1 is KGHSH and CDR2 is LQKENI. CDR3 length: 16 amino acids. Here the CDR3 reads CASSPRGTGGTDTQYF. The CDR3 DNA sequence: TGTGCCAGCTCACCCCGGGGGACAGGGGGCACAGATACGCAGTATTTT.

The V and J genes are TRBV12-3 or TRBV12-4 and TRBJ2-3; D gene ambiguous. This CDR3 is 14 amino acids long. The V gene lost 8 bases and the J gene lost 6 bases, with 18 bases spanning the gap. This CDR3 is CASGERASDDTQYF. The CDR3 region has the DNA TGTGCCAGCGGAGAAAGGGCGTCGGATGATACGCAGTATTTT.

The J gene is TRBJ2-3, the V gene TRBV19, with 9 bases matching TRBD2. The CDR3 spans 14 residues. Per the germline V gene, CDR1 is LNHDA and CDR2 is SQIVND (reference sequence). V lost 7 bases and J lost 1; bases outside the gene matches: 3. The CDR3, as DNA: TGTGCCAGTAACCAGCGGGAGGGCACAGATACGCAGTATTTT. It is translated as CASNQREGTDTQYF.

The CDR3 sequence: CASSMGTSGKYNEQFF. In DNA, the CDR3 is TGTGCCAGCAGTATGGGGACTAGCGGGAAATACAATGAGCAGTTCTTC. The chain has TRBV6-1 and TRBJ2-1, with TRBD2 matching over 13 bases. Per germline, CDR1 MNHNS and CDR2 SASEGT. V shed 5 bases, J shed 4 bases, and the junction held 5 bases outside the gene matches. CDR3 size: 16 residues.

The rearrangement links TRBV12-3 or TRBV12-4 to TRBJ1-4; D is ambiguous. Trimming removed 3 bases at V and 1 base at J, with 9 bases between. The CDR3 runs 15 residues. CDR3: CASSFQLGTNEKLFF. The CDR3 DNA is TGTGCCAGCAGTTTTCAGCTGGGAACTAATGAAAAACTGTTTTTT.

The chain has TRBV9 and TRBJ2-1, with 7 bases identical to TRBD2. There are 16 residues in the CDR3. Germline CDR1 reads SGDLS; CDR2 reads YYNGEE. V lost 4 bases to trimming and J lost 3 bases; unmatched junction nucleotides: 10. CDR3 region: CASSRSPSSGYNEQFF. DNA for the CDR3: TGTGCCAGCAGCCGCTCTCCATCTAGCGGCTACAATGAGCAGTTCTTC.

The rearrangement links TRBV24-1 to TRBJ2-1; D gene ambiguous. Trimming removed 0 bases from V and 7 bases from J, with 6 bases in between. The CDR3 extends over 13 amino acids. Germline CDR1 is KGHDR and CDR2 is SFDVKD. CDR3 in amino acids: CATSDLYGNEQFF. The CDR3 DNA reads TGTGCCACCAGTGATTTGTATGGAAATGAGCAGTTCTTC.

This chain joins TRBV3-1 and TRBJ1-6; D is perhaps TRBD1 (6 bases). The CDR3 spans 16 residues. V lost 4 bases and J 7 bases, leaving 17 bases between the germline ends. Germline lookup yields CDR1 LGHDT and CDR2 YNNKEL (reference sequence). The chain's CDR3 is CASSPQGHVTNSPLHF. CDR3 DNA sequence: TGTGCCAGCAGCCCGCAGGGACACGTAACGAATTCACCCCTCCACTTT. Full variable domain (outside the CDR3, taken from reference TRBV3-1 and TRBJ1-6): DTAVSQTPKYLVTQMGNDKSIKCEQNLGHDTMYWYKQDSKKFLKIMFSYNNKELIINETVPNRFSPKSPDKAHLNLHINSLELGDSAVYFCASSPQGHVTNSPLHFGNGTRLTVT.